The 25 T cell receptor beta chains in this list originate from one sample, sequenced in a study of Ad26.COV2.S vaccination and SARS-CoV-2 variants. Treatment in this sample: about 20 received Ad26.COV2.S at low or high dose, single or two shots; roughly five received placebo; per-sample allocation not given. The samples date from day 63 after the first vaccine or placebo injection. Sequencing was performed with immunoSEQ multiplex PCR; in TCRdb, only in-frame clones are kept and a portion is missing. The table records hundreds of thousands of clones, around 86% of them present only once. The specimen comprised peripheral blood, sampled in a trial of Ad26.COV2.S vaccine versus placebo. The receptors stem from a person aged 18-60 years who received the Ad26.COV2.S COVID-19 vaccine or a placebo.

This clone was counted a single time. V and J are TRBV29-1 and TRBJ1-4; D not resolved. The CDR3 has 13 amino acids. V lost 4 bases and J 6 bases, leaving 12 bases between the germline ends. CDR1 and CDR2 (germline): SQVTM, ANQGSEA. CDR3 nucleotide sequence: TGCAGCGTTGTAAACTGGGAGGATGAAAAACTGTTTTTT. It specifies CSVVNWEDEKLFF.

This rearrangement joins TRBV3-1 (or the pseudogene TRBV3-2) to TRBJ2-2, with a possible D match to TRBD1 (7 bases). Trimming removed 2 bases from V and 6 bases from J, with 10 bases in between. CDR3 length: 14 residues. The germline gives CDR1 LGHDT, CDR2 YNNKEL (reference sequence). In DNA, the CDR3 is TGTGCCAGCAGCCAACAGGGGGGAGCCGGGGAGCTGTTTTTT. It yields the protein CASSQQGGAGELFF.

The CDR3 here is CASSFFGGWEQYF. The CDR3 DNA is TGTGCCAGCAGCTTTTTCGGGGGGTGGGAGCAGTACTTC. This chain connects TRBV7-8 to TRBJ2-7, with TRBD2 matching over 7 bases. The CDR3 spans 13 residues. The trim removed 3 bases at V and 7 bases at J, leaving 6 bases unmatched. CDR1 and CDR2 from the germline V gene are SGHVS and FQNEAQ.

CDR3 bases: TGTGCCAGCAGTACCCGGGACAGGGTCTTATTACATGGCTACACCTTC. Translating it yields CASSTRDRVLLHGYTF. This sequence joins TRBV5-6 and TRBJ1-2; 9 positions agree with TRBD1. The CDR3 totals 16 residues. From germline, CDR1 is SGHDT and CDR2 YYEEEE. V lost 5 bases, J lost 6 bases, and 14 bases stayed unmatched.

V and J are TRBV19 and TRBJ2-7; 10 bases agree with TRBD1. Per the germline V gene, CDR1 is LNHDA and CDR2 is SQIVND (reference sequence). This CDR3 is built from 17 residues. V dropped 0 bases and J dropped 1; count of bases not matched to a gene: 6. CDR3 nucleotides: TGTGCCAGTAGTATAGATCCGCCGGGACAGGGGTCCTACGAGCAGTACTTC. Amino acid sequence: CASSIDPPGQGSYEQYF.

This chain uses TRBV9 with TRBJ2-3, with D maybe TRBD2 (6 bases). The CDR3 covers 13 residues. V lost 0 bases and J lost 10, with 12 bases in between. Germline-derived CDR1 and CDR2 are SGDLS and YYNGEE. The CDR3 region is CASSVGGESPQYF. CDR3 sequence (DNA): TGTGCCAGCAGCGTAGGGGGGGAGTCTCCGCAGTATTTT.

V and J are TRBV30 and TRBJ2-7; D might be TRBD2 (6 bases). The germline CDR1 and CDR2 sequences are GTSNPN and SVGIG (reference sequence). V was clipped by 5 bases and J by 6 bases, with 20 bases between them. The CDR3 totals 14 residues. This chain's CDR3 is CAWSSRSGGGEQYF. CDR3 nucleotides: TGTGCCTGGTCATCTCGGAGTGGGGGAGGCGAGCAGTACTTC.

The genes are TRBV3-1 (or the pseudogene TRBV3-2) and TRBJ1-5, with D unclear. Germline V gene lookup returns CDR1 LGHDT and CDR2 YNNKEL (reference sequence). This CDR3 region has 14 residues. Deletions cut 4 bases from V and 1 base from J, with 8 bases between. As DNA, the CDR3 is TGTGCCAGCAGCCCCCTCCGGAGCAATCAGCCCCAGCATTTT. This encodes CASSPLRSNQPQHF.

The chain carries TRBV6-7 and TRBJ2-1; possibly TRBD1 for D (6 bases). TRBV6-7 is sorted into the ORF group, with uncertain function. The CDR3 has 17 residues. V was trimmed by 5 bases and J by 2 bases, leaving 19 bases between them. The CDR3 DNA follows: TGTGCCAGCAGTCCCCATCATGACAGGCCGGCCTACAATGAGCAGTTCTTC. This codes for CASSPHHDRPAYNEQFF.

The rearrangement links TRBV7-5 to TRBJ1-3; TRBD1, the table's D call, lacks a check against the DNA. TRBV7-5 is an annotated pseudogene. The CDR3 consists of 19 residues. The CDR3 spells CARSLAPWDRPGSGNTIYF. CDR3 DNA: TGTGCCAGAAGCTTAGCGCCGTGGGACAGGCCAGGCTCTGGAAACACCATATATTTT.

This chain links TRBV7-3 with TRBJ2-5, with 9 bases lining up with TRBD1. Germline trimming cut 3 bases from V and 4 bases from J; bases unmatched to any gene: 6. Germline CDR1 is SGHTA and CDR2 is FQGTGA. The CDR3 sequence is 15 residues long. The CDR3 is CASSFGTGGVETQYF. For the CDR3, the DNA is TGTGCCAGCAGCTTTGGCACAGGGGGCGTAGAGACCCAGTACTTC.

The chain links TRBV7-3 to TRBJ2-1; 8 bases match TRBD2. There are 15 residues in the CDR3. J was trimmed by 4 bases and V by 4 bases; bases with no gene match: 6. Germline assignment: CDR1 SGHTA and CDR2 FQGTGA. The CDR3 reads CASSSLGGGYNEQFF. CDR3 coding DNA: TGTGCCAGCAGCTCCCTTGGCGGGGGGTACAATGAGCAGTTCTTC.

The CDR3 bases are TGTGCCAGCAAAAGAGGGGGCCAAGAGACCCAGTACTTC. This translates into CASKRGGQETQYF. The genes are TRBV5-4 and TRBJ2-5; D perhaps matches TRBD1 (6 bases). The CDR3 has 13 residues. Germline loops: CDR1 SGHNT, CDR2 YYREEE (reference sequence). The germline V and J ends were trimmed by 6 bases and 1 base, with 10 bases remaining between them. Full variable domain (rest looked up from reference TRBV5-4 and TRBJ2-5): ETGVTQSPTHLIKTRGQQVTLRCSSQSGHNTVSWYQQALGQGPQFIFQYYREEENGRGNFPPRFSGLQFPNYSSELNVNALELDDSALYLCASKRGGQETQYFGPGTRLLVL.

V is TRBV7-6 and J is TRBJ2-3; D may correspond to TRBD1 or TRBD2 (6 bases each). The CDR3 runs 17 residues. CDR1 is SGHVS and CDR2 is FNYEAQ in the germline V gene. V was shortened by 0 bases and J by 3 bases, with 16 bases between the two germline ends. The DNA of the CDR3 is TGTGCCAGCAGCTTAGCGGGGGCGGGGCGTGGGACAGATACGCAGTATTTT. This translates into CASSLAGAGRGTDTQYF.

This clone was seen a single time. This sequence joins TRBV5-4 and TRBJ2-1; TRBD1 agrees at 7 bases. The V gene's germline CDR1 is SGHNT and CDR2 YYREEE (reference sequence). Trimming removed 10 bases from V and 5 bases from J; junction bases left unmatched: 9. This CDR3 is built from 13 residues. The CDR3 sequence: CAPGGLPDNEQFF. Written as DNA, the CDR3 is TGTGCCCCAGGGGGTCTCCCGGACAATGAGCAGTTCTTC.

In this sample, this clone turned up once. The CDR3 DNA follows: TGTGCCAGCAGTTACTCGTACAGGGAAAACATTCAGTACTTC. Translation gives CASSYSYRENIQYF. The chain carries TRBV6-6 and TRBJ2-4; D is perhaps TRBD1 (6 bases). The CDR3 covers 14 residues. Trimming removed 0 bases from V and 5 bases from J, with 8 bases in between. In germline, CDR1 is MNHNY, CDR2 SVGAGI (reference sequence).

The V gene is TRBV19, the J gene TRBJ2-7; D might be TRBD2 (5 bases). Germline CDR1 LNHDA, CDR2 SQIVND (reference sequence). CDR3 length: 12 amino acids. The V end lost 6 bases, the J end lost 7 bases, and 13 bases lay between the germline ends. The CDR3 nucleotides read TGTGCCAGTAGGAGATCCGGGGAGGAGCAGTACTTC. Protein sequence: CASRRSGEEQYF.

The chain recombines TRBV6-5 with TRBJ2-1, with D possibly TRBD2 on 6 matching bases. V gave up 4 bases and J gave up 1 base, with 11 bases separating them. This CDR3 contains 15 residues. CDR1 is MNHEY, CDR2 SVGAGI, per germline. CDR3: CASSWGVMSYNEQFF. The CDR3 nucleotides read TGTGCCAGCAGTTGGGGGGTAATGTCCTACAATGAGCAGTTCTTC.

The chain joins TRBV9 to TRBJ1-3, with TRBD1 matching 7 bases. Germline trimming cut 0 bases from V and 0 bases from J; bases unmatched to any gene: 0. Germline V gene lookup returns CDR1 SGDLS and CDR2 YYNGEE. CDR3 length equals 15 residues. CDR3 sequence reads: CASSVDRGSGNTIYF. As DNA, the CDR3 is TGTGCCAGCAGCGTAGACAGGGGCTCTGGAAACACCATATATTTT.

The chain employs TRBV9 and TRBJ2-7; no definite D call. Germline-derived CDR1 and CDR2 are SGDLS and YYNGEE. The CDR3 spans 15 residues. V lost 3 bases and J lost 2, with 15 bases in between. CDR3 amino acids: CASSAFGQPAYEQYF. In DNA, the CDR3 is TGTGCCAGCAGCGCATTCGGGCAGCCTGCCTACGAGCAGTACTTC.

CDR3 DNA: TGCGCCAGCAGCTTAACAGGACTTACCCAAGAGACCCAGTACTTC. Its protein product is CASSLTGLTQETQYF. V and J are TRBV5-1 and TRBJ2-5, with D perhaps assigned TRBD1 or TRBD2 (5 bases each). Per the germline V gene, CDR1 is SGHRS and CDR2 is YFSETQ. V was clipped by 2 bases and J by 1 base, with 12 bases between them. This CDR3 region has 15 residues.

This chain connects TRBV7-9 to TRBJ2-1; 9 nucleotides match TRBD2. V shed 2 bases and J 8 bases; nucleotides not matched to a gene: 7. The CDR3 has 15 amino acids. Per the germline V gene, CDR1 is SEHNR and CDR2 is FQNEAQ (reference sequence). CDR3 DNA: TGTGCCAGCAGCTTAACCCTAGCGGGGATCTATGAGCAGTTCTTC. This translates into CASSLTLAGIYEQFF.

V and J are TRBV4-3 and TRBJ1-1, with 10 bases lining up with TRBD1. The CDR3 loop spans 15 amino acids. Germline CDR1 is LGHNA and CDR2 is YSLEER. V lost 1 base, J lost 5 bases, and 4 bases stayed unmatched. The CDR3 DNA reads TGCGCCAGCAGCCAAGCAGACAGGGGGCATACTGAAGCTTTCTTT. Translated, it gives CASSQADRGHTEAFF.

The chain links TRBV6-5 to TRBJ2-7, with D uncertain. CDR1 and CDR2 (germline): MNHEY, SVGAGI. This CDR3 comprises 12 residues. Trimming stripped 5 bases from V and 2 bases from J, with 7 bases between. The CDR3 here is CASSNTAYEQYF. CDR3 sequence (DNA): TGTGCCAGCAGTAATACTGCCTACGAGCAGTACTTC.

This chain joins TRBV19 and TRBJ1-3; a weak D match, TRBD1 (6 bases). Germline V gene data show CDR1 as LNHDA and CDR2 as SQIVND (reference sequence). The germline V and J ends were trimmed by 7 bases and 2 bases, with 12 bases remaining between them. CDR3 length: 14 amino acids. CDR3 sequence (DNA): TGTGCCAGTATGGGGGGCTTCGCTGGAAACACCATATATTTT. Amino acid sequence: CASMGGFAGNTIYF.